This T cell receptor beta chain stems from a study of OX40 agonist ivuxolimab in advanced cancers. General notes on the study: Ivuxolimab, which targeted the costimulatory receptor OX40 (CD134), was an agonistic, fully human IgG2 monoclonal antibody. Intravenous ivuxolimab was administered to patients every 2 weeks at six dose levels: 0.01, 0.1, 0.3, 1.5, 3 and 10 mg/kg. Of the roughly 51 patients in dose escalation, 19 had hepatocellular carcinoma, approximately 15 had melanoma, 9 had renal cell carcinoma and 9 had head and neck cancer. In the dose-escalation cohort, roughly 80% of patients were male, and the mean age was about 55 years, with a range of 23 to 79. Prior anti-PD-1, anti-PD-L1 or anti-CTLA-4 therapy was permitted, and about two fifths of dose-escalation patients had received checkpoint inhibitors. Three dose-escalation patients achieved partial responses, one with hepatocellular carcinoma and two with cutaneous melanoma. The purpose of peripheral TCRbeta sequencing was to test whether ivuxolimab changed TCR sequence diversity and led to clonal T-cell expansion. The paper describes the monotherapy dose-escalation part (N = 52 patients) of the phase I trial of ivuxolimab. General study outcomes and caveats: Partial responders in the 0.1-3.0 mg/kg groups had among the lowest normalized peripheral clonal expansion, especially among CD8+ T cells. Which antigens the clonally expanded peripheral T cells were specific for was not determined. Clonal expansion of both CD4+ and CD8+ blood T cells was observed from baseline to week 6 at doses 0.1 to 3.0 mg/kg. Low levels of normalized T-cell clonal expansion were also seen in some patients who did not respond. After ivuxolimab, more expanded clones were found on average in CD8+ T cells than in CD4+ T cells.

The CDR3 runs 19 amino acids, cysteine and phenylalanine included. CDR3 DNA only is kept here, 57 bases in frame from base 1. Clipping removes 10 bases from V and 3 bases from J, with 22 as the unmatched junction base count. The germline V gene (reference sequence) yields LNHDA for CDR1 and SQIVND for CDR2. Patients with a history of autoimmune disease or receiving systemic immunosuppression were excluded from the trial. Peripheral blood for TCR sequencing was collected from all dose cohorts at baseline, on cycle 4 day 1, and on cycle 7 day 1. Samples were obtained from an open-label, multicenter, first-in-human phase I dose-escalation trial of ivuxolimab. Adults with locally advanced or metastatic head and neck squamous cell, hepatocellular, melanoma or renal cell carcinoma were enrolled in the trial. Before TCR sequencing, CD4+ and CD8+ T cells were separately sorted from peripheral blood. Concerning this clone itself: What this receptor recognizes is not known. No qualities accompany the bases; no much larger clone lies one base away.

Genomic DNA was isolated from the sorted cells so that the TCRbeta CDR3 region could be sequenced. TCRbeta CDR3 regions were sequenced using the immunoSEQ Assay. Sourced from immuneACCESS, this table was stored by TCRdb with only in-frame sequences that have V and J called. A share of the clones is absent; for the studies checked, an unresolved V gene accounts for under half, and the remainder has no known explanation. Here the sample has about 94,000 clones; around nine tenths occur a single time. The ten largest make up 0.81% of the sample. This TCR derives from an adult with an advanced solid tumor such as melanoma, head and neck, liver or kidney cancer. Sample: CD4+ or CD8+ T cells sorted from blood, taken in a trial of the OX40 agonist ivuxolimab. Here the chain combines TRBV19 and TRBJ2-7; TRBD2 matches 12 bases in the middle. The CDR3 loop reads CAIRQGASRTSGNYYEQYF. In nucleotides, the sequence is TGTGCCATCAGACAGGGGGCGAGCCGGACTAGCGGGAATTACTACGAGCAGTACTTC.